One sample yielded the 17 T cell receptor beta chains listed below, sequenced in a study of blood T cell repertoires in COVID-19. Repertoires were generated with immunoSEQ multiplex PCR, while TCRdb's copy carries only in-frame clones and drops some. The table records about 110,000 clones, about 83% of them present only once. Sequenced input: peripheral blood. The receptors shown here come from a woman between 70 and 85 years old with acute or convalescent COVID-19.

The chain is built from TRBV16 and TRBJ2-7; D is possibly TRBD1 (5 bases). The CDR3 is made up of 16 amino acids. Per germline, CDR1 KGHSY and CDR2 FQNENV. Trimming shortened V by 0 bases and J by 2 bases, and 14 bases separated the two germline ends. In DNA form, the CDR3 reads TGTGCCAGCAGCCAATCGGTAGACAGTAACACCTACGAGCAGTACGTC. Translated, it gives CASSQSVDSNTYEQYV.

This chain joins TRBV3-1 (or the pseudogene TRBV3-2) and TRBJ2-7; 7 bases map to TRBD1. The CDR3 covers 14 residues. Germline lookup yields CDR1 LGHDT and CDR2 YNNKEL (reference sequence). With V trimmed by 1 base and J by 5 bases, 5 bases remained unmatched. In DNA form, the CDR3 reads TGTGCCAGCAGCCAAGGAGACAGGGTCAACGAGCAGTACGTC. Its translation is CASSQGDRVNEQYV.

V usage is TRBV10-1 and J usage is TRBJ1-5; D gene unclear. Between the trimmed V and J ends, which lost 0 bases and 9 bases, there was a span of 9 bases. The CDR3 totals 13 residues. Germline V gives CDR1 WNHNN, CDR2 SYGVQD (reference sequence). The CDR3 nucleotides read TGCGCCAGCAGTGAGTCAATAGAGGCGCCCCAGCATTTT. Translation gives CASSESIEAPQHF.

The gene calls are TRBV6-5 and TRBJ2-5; TRBD2 agrees at 8 bases. The V gene end was trimmed by 6 bases and the J gene end by 4 bases; junction bases not matched to a gene: 10. The V gene's germline CDR1 is MNHEY and CDR2 SVGAGI. The CDR3 runs to 15 residues. CDR3 DNA: TGTGCCAGCAGCCCACTGGGGCTAGCGGGAGAGACCCAGTACTTC. Translation gives CASSPLGLAGETQYF.

The rearrangement uses TRBV5-8 and TRBJ1-1; D is ambiguous. The ends were cut back, 0 bases at V and 2 bases at J, with 2 bases in the middle. The germline V gene encodes CDR1 SGHTS and CDR2 YDEGEE. The CDR3 contains 12 residues. The CDR3 DNA sequence: TGTGCCAGCAGCTTGGTAAACACTGAAGCTTTCTTT. Protein product: CASSLVNTEAFF.

The chain uses TRBV6-1 and TRBJ1-5; 10 nucleotides match TRBD1. The CDR3 has 16 amino acids. The germline V gene encodes CDR1 MNHNS and CDR2 SASEGT. The J segment lost 1 base and the V segment lost 4 bases, leaving 4 bases of the junction unmatched. Written as DNA, the CDR3 is TGTGCCAGCAGTGGGAGACAGGGGGCGAGCAATCAGCCCCAGCATTTT. This codes for CASSGRQGASNQPQHF.

This clone came up a few times. V and J are TRBV28 and TRBJ1-4; the D gene is possibly TRBD1 (6 bases). V lost 6 bases to trimming and J lost 2 bases, with 19 bases between them. Germline CDR1 is MDHEN and CDR2 is SYDVKM. The CDR3 consists of 17 residues. The CDR3 loop is CASRLGGGGTTNEKLFF. The DNA for the CDR3 is TGTGCCAGCAGACTCGGGGGGGGCGGTACGACTAATGAAAAACTGTTTTTT.

The rearrangement joins TRBV7-2 to TRBJ1-5; no clear D. The CDR3 runs to 13 residues. CDR1 SGHTA and CDR2 FQGNSA come from the germline V gene. Trimming removed 5 bases from V and 7 bases from J, with 12 bases in between. The CDR3: CASSPEAGQPQHF. The CDR3 DNA reads as TGTGCCAGCAGCCCCGAGGCTGGCCAGCCCCAGCATTTT.

CDR3 residues: CASSLTDNPTYEQYF. As DNA, the CDR3 is TGTGCCAGCAGTCTGACCGACAATCCTACCTACGAGCAGTACTTC. The genes are TRBV6-5 and TRBJ2-7; D unclear. This CDR3 has 15 amino acids. Trimming shortened V by 5 bases and J by 2 bases, and 16 bases separated the two germline ends. Germline V gene lookup returns CDR1 MNHEY and CDR2 SVGAGI.

The chain uses TRBV27 and TRBJ1-1; TRBD1 aligns across 9 bases. This CDR3 has 14 residues. Germline CDR1 MNHEY, CDR2 SMNVEV (reference sequence). V gave up 6 bases and J gave up 1 base; unmatched junction bases: 3. CDR3 DNA sequence: TGTGCCAGCAGGCGGGACAGGGAGAACACTGAAGCTTTCTTT. Its translation: CASRRDRENTEAFF.

In this sample, this clone turned up once. The chain uses TRBV28 and TRBJ1-2; D remains unclear. CDR3 length: 14 residues. The germline V gene encodes CDR1 MDHEN and CDR2 SYDVKM. The V gene lost 3 bases and the J gene lost 1 base, with 9 bases spanning the gap. CDR3 protein: CASSLINSNYGYTF. The CDR3 region has the DNA TGTGCCAGCAGTTTGATTAACAGTAACTATGGCTACACCTTC.

The sample holds a few counts of this clone. The chain couples TRBV28 to TRBJ1-1; 9 bases agree with TRBD1. Germline-derived CDR1 and CDR2 are MDHEN and SYDVKM. CDR3 length equals 15 residues. Trimming cost V 3 bases and J 1 base; bases outside gene matches: 3. The CDR3 sequence is CASSLQQGANTEAFF. The CDR3, as DNA: TGTGCCAGCAGTTTGCAACAGGGGGCGAACACTGAAGCTTTCTTT.

The V gene is TRBV29-1, the J gene TRBJ2-7; 12 positions agree with TRBD2. Germline values: CDR1 SQVTM, CDR2 ANQGSEA. V trimming: 6 bases; J trimming: 3 bases; junction bases outside the gene matches: 3. The CDR3 extends over 13 amino acids. CDR3 bases: TGCAGCGTCTTACTAGCGGGAGGCTACGAGCAGTACTTC. Translating it yields CSVLLAGGYEQYF.

The rearrangement uses TRBV7-2 and TRBJ1-4; 9 nucleotides match TRBD1. J gave up 8 bases and V 5 bases, and 6 bases lay outside the gene matches. From germline, CDR1 is SGHTA and CDR2 FQGNSA. The CDR3 spans 14 residues. CDR3 in DNA: TGTGCCAGCAGCAAACAGGGGGCTTGGGAAAAACTGTTTTTT. This sequence encodes CASSKQGAWEKLFF.

This clone was seen just once. This chain joins TRBV28 and TRBJ1-6; 7 bases map to TRBD1. The length of the CDR3 is 16 residues. J was trimmed by 3 bases and V by 4 bases; bases with no gene match: 6. Germline V gene lookup returns CDR1 MDHEN and CDR2 SYDVKM. CDR3 loop: CASSSTGRSYNSPLHF. The DNA for the CDR3 is TGTGCCAGCAGTTCGACAGGGCGTAGCTATAATTCACCCCTCCACTTT.

V gene TRBV7-9 combines with J gene TRBJ1-5; D unresolved. V was cut by 0 bases and J by 4 bases, with 7 bases left in between. The CDR3 length is 14 residues. CDR1 and CDR2 (germline): SEHNR, FQNEAQ (reference sequence). CDR3 coding DNA: TGTGCCAGCAGCTTAGCGGCGGGGAATCAGCCCCAGCATTTT. The encoded protein is CASSLAAGNQPQHF.

This clone has more than one count but fewer than ten. V gene TRBV10-2 combines with J gene TRBJ1-2; D not resolved. This CDR3 contains 14 residues. The ends were cut back, 2 bases at V and 2 bases at J, with 9 bases in the middle. Germline V gives CDR1 WSHSY, CDR2 SAAADI. As DNA, the CDR3 is TGCGCCAGCAGTGAGAGTAGTAGAAACTATGGCTACACCTTC. Translated: CASSESSRNYGYTF.